This T cell receptor beta chain was captured in a study of T cell repertoires in cytomegalovirus infection. General study points: HLA-C-restricted CMV clonotypes gave the most frequent clonotype in two of eight donors.

TCRdb called the reads again in MiXCR, with one record for every CDR3 protein. Of roughly 500,000 distinct CDR3 sequences listed, around 30% are singletons. There are a few counts of this clonotype. Its antigen is as yet unknown. Trimming removed 4 bases from V and 2 bases from J, with 9 bases in between. CDR1 is LNHDA, CDR2 SQIVND, per germline (reference sequence). The CDR3 extends over 14 amino acids. Sequences were derived from cultured PBMCs, sampled from culture after CMV antigen stimulation. This chain uses TRBV19 with TRBJ1-5; the D gene is possibly TRBD1 (5 bases). The TCR comes from a human donor in good health (CMV status not recorded). Some clones in this sample may be carry-over from other donors' samples. CDR3 sequence (DNA): TGTGCCAGTAGTACGACGGGGGGCAATCAGCCCCAGCATTTT. Translating gives CASSTTGGNQPQHF. Complete variable domain (other parts from reference TRBV19 and TRBJ1-5): DGGITQSPKYLFRKEGQNVTLSCEQNLNHDAMYWYRQDPGQGLRLIYYSQIVNDFQKGDIAEGYSVSREKKESFPLTVTSAQKNPTAFYLCASSTTGGNQPQHFGDGTRLSIL.